The 24 T cell receptor beta chains given below trace back to one sample, sequenced in a study of T cells after yellow fever vaccination. From the 5' RACE reads, TCRdb called clonotypes with MiXCR, one entry per CDR3 protein. Among 500,000 to 650,000 distinct CDR3 sequences, about 14% were seen once, and the ten largest hold more than 12%. Source: PBMCs, taken on the day of the yellow fever booster vaccination. Every receptor here comes from a man under 40 who received the YFV17D yellow fever vaccine.

The CDR3 spells CASSSTGGKSEQYF. Here the CDR3 DNA reads TGTGCCAGCAGTTCGACAGGGGGTAAATCCGAGCAGTACTTC. The chain combines TRBV12-3 or TRBV12-4 with TRBJ2-7; TRBD1 matches at 9 bases. Germline trimming cut 4 bases from V and 6 bases from J; bases unmatched to any gene: 7. This CDR3 is built from 14 residues.

This clonotype was seen a few times. The chain combines TRBV6-6 with TRBJ2-7; no reliable D call. This CDR3 comprises 13 residues. The V end was cut by 0 bases, the J end by 3 bases, with 6 bases between. Per the germline V gene, CDR1 is MNHNY and CDR2 is SVGAGI (reference sequence). The CDR3 here is CASSYSNDYEQYF. CDR3 DNA sequence: TGTGCCAGCAGTTACTCGAACGACTACGAGCAGTACTTC.

The CDR3 nucleotides read TGTGCCAGCAGCTTCCGGGGGAACACCGGGGAGCTGTTTTTT. Its translation: CASSFRGNTGELFF. The chain is built from TRBV7-9 and TRBJ2-2, with a weak D call TRBD2 (5 bases). Trimming took off 3 bases at V and 1 base at J, with 6 bases between the two ends. This CDR3 is 14 amino acids long. CDR1 SEHNR and CDR2 FQNEAQ come from the germline V gene (reference sequence).

The table lists this clonotype with a few counts. The gene calls are TRBV27 and TRBJ2-1; D gene ambiguous. The germline V gene encodes CDR1 MNHEY and CDR2 SMNVEV (reference sequence). The CDR3 is made up of 14 amino acids. V was clipped by 2 bases and J by 4 bases, with 9 bases between them. This chain's CDR3 is CASSLRAPYNEQFF. The CDR3 region has the DNA TGTGCCAGCAGTTTACGAGCCCCGTACAATGAGCAGTTCTTC.

CDR3 bases: TGTGCCAGTACCGAGCGCCGGGACTCTGGGGCCAACGTCCTGACTTTC. As protein: CASTERRDSGANVLTF. The V and J genes are TRBV19 and TRBJ2-6; possibly TRBD2 for D (5 bases). The germline V and J ends were trimmed by 7 bases and 0 bases, with 13 bases remaining between them. The length of the CDR3 is 16 residues. From germline, CDR1 is LNHDA and CDR2 SQIVND (reference sequence).

This clonotype was detected a few times. The chain has TRBV20-1 and TRBJ2-3; no definite D call. The CDR3 is made up of 13 amino acids. Germline CDR1 and CDR2: DFQATT and SNEGSKA (reference sequence). V was trimmed by 5 bases and J by 4 bases, leaving 13 bases between them. This CDR3 reads CSAPKRVADTQYF. CDR3 DNA: TGCAGTGCTCCGAAAAGGGTTGCAGATACGCAGTATTTT.

The table lists this clonotype with a few counts. The V and J genes are TRBV5-1 and TRBJ2-4; weak D call: TRBD1 (6 bases). V was shortened by 0 bases and J by 7 bases, with 17 bases between the two germline ends. The CDR3 covers 16 residues. Germline CDR1 reads SGHRS; CDR2 reads YFSETQ. The CDR3 sequence is CASSLADRLDGNIQYF. CDR3 sequence (DNA): TGCGCCAGCAGCTTGGCCGACAGGCTCGATGGGAACATTCAGTACTTC.

The V call is TRBV21-1, the J call TRBJ2-7; the table gives TRBD1 as D, unverified against the DNA. TRBV21-1 is termed a pseudogene. This CDR3 is built from 13 residues. CDR3 DNA sequence: TGTGCCAGCGGCCCCGGGAATTCTCGACGAAAGTACTTC. Translation: CASGPGNSRRKYF.

The V call is TRBV5-1, the J call TRBJ2-1; D is perhaps TRBD1 or TRBD2 (5 bases each). CDR3 size: 15 residues. The V end lost 0 bases, the J end lost 4 bases, and 11 bases lay between the germline ends. Germline lookup yields CDR1 SGHRS and CDR2 YFSETQ. Written as DNA, the CDR3 is TGCGCCAGCAGCTTGGGTGGGACGGAGTACAATGAGCAGTTCTTC. As protein: CASSLGGTEYNEQFF.

This clonotype was detected only a few times. The CDR3 sequence is CATSLAGGPTDTQYF. The CDR3 nucleotides are TGTGCCACCAGTCTAGCGGGAGGCCCCACAGATACGCAGTATTTT. This chain links TRBV24-1 with TRBJ2-3; TRBD2 agrees at 11 bases. The CDR3 totals 15 residues. Germline CDR1 and CDR2: KGHDR and SFDVKD. V trimming: 6 bases; J trimming: 2 bases; junction bases outside the gene matches: 3.

This clonotype was observed at least ten times. The chain is built from TRBV5-1 and TRBJ2-7; weak D call: TRBD1 (6 bases). Germline CDR1 SGHRS, CDR2 YFSETQ. V was cut by 0 bases and J by 6 bases, with 10 bases left in between. The CDR3 has 13 amino acids. CDR3 bases: TGCGCCAGCAGCTTGGGACAGGTCGTCGAGCAGTACTTC. This codes for CASSLGQVVEQYF.

The table lists this clonotype with a few counts. This chain joins TRBV12-3 or TRBV12-4 and TRBJ2-1, with TRBD2 matching 12 bases. Germline trimming cut 6 bases from V and 0 bases from J; bases unmatched to any gene: 9. There are 18 residues in the CDR3. CDR3 region: CASRSGTSGPFSYNEQFF. As DNA, the CDR3 is TGTGCCAGCAGGAGCGGGACTAGCGGGCCCTTCTCCTACAATGAGCAGTTCTTC.

The rearrangement uses TRBV12-3 or TRBV12-4 and TRBJ2-5; no definite D call. Trimming shortened V by 2 bases and J by 2 bases, and 9 bases separated the two germline ends. The CDR3 length is 14 residues. The CDR3 DNA is TGTGCCAGCAGTTTATATACAGAACAAGAGACCCAGTACTTC. Protein: CASSLYTEQETQYF.

In this sample, this clonotype turned up a few times. The chain couples TRBV9 to TRBJ1-5; 9 bases match TRBD1. Unmatched junction bases numbered 8, after V lost 0 bases and J lost 10 bases. The CDR3 covers 15 residues. Looked up from germline, CDR1 is SGDLS and CDR2 is YYNGEE. The CDR3 nucleotides are TGTGCCAGCAGCGTAGGTGAGGCCACAGGGGGCCCCCAGCATTTT. Its protein product is CASSVGEATGGPQHF.

J is TRBJ2-3 and V is TRBV20-1; 11 bases line up with TRBD2. The CDR3 runs 13 residues. The ends lost 7 bases at V and 4 bases at J; junction bases unmatched: 4. Looked up from germline, CDR1 is DFQATT and CDR2 is SNEGSKA (reference sequence). Written as DNA, the CDR3 is TGCAGTGTTGGGACTAGCGGTCCAGATACGCAGTATTTT. The encoded protein is CSVGTSGPDTQYF.

This clonotype was counted once. V is TRBV5-5 and J is TRBJ1-1; TRBD1 matches at 10 bases. CDR1 and CDR2 (germline): SGHKS, YYEKEE (reference sequence). This CDR3 comprises 17 residues. The junction had 12 bases not matched to a gene; V was cut back by 2 bases and J by 5 bases. CDR3 in DNA: TGTGCCAGCAGCTTACTCCGGGACAGGGGAGGTTATACTGAAGCTTTCTTT. Amino acids: CASSLLRDRGGYTEAFF.

The V call is TRBV9, the J call TRBJ2-4; D ambiguous. Germline values: CDR1 SGDLS, CDR2 YYNGEE. Trimming stripped 1 base from V and 6 bases from J, with 14 bases between. This CDR3 is built from 15 residues. The CDR3 sequence is CASSVTGQKGNIQYF. The CDR3 nucleotides read TGTGCCAGCAGCGTAACCGGTCAGAAGGGAAACATTCAGTACTTC.

The table lists this clonotype with a few counts. The V and J genes are TRBV13 and TRBJ1-1; D is possibly TRBD1 (5 bases). The germline V gene has CDR1 PRHDT and CDR2 FYEKMQ (reference sequence). The CDR3 sequence is 15 residues long. V lost 5 bases, J lost 2 bases, and 15 bases lay in between. The CDR3 coding sequence is TGTGCCAGCAGCGGACGCTCGGGGGTCAACACTGAAGCTTTCTTT. It specifies CASSGRSGVNTEAFF.

This clonotype was observed a few times. V gene TRBV20-1 combines with J gene TRBJ1-6; the match to TRBD1 covers 7 bases. The length of the CDR3 is 13 residues. Germline V gene sequence: CDR1 DFQATT, CDR2 SNEGSKA (reference sequence). V was clipped by 3 bases and J by 7 bases; unmatched bases: 3. As DNA, the CDR3 is TGCAGTGCTAGGGGACAGCCGAATTCACCCCTCCACTTT. As protein: CSARGQPNSPLHF.

This clonotype was counted between two and nine times. The V call is TRBV12-3 or TRBV12-4, the J call TRBJ2-7, with unresolved D. The CDR3 covers 11 residues. Deletions cut 3 bases from V and 3 bases from J, with 3 bases between. The CDR3 loop reads CASSFYYEQYF. The DNA for the CDR3 is TGTGCCAGCAGTTTTTACTACGAGCAGTACTTC.

This chain connects TRBV7-6 to TRBJ2-2, with TRBD2 identical over 7 bases. J was trimmed by 2 bases and V by 6 bases; bases with no gene match: 9. Germline CDR1 SGHVS, CDR2 FNYEAQ. The CDR3 loop spans 16 amino acids. CDR3 in amino acids: CASRPAGGSNTGELFF. CDR3 coding DNA: TGTGCCAGCAGACCGGCGGGCGGGAGTAACACCGGGGAGCTGTTTTTT. The entire variable domain, with the rest obtained from reference TRBV7-6 and TRBJ2-2, is as follows: GAGVSQSPRYKVTKRGQDVALRCDPISGHVSLYWYRQALGQGPEFLTYFNYEAQQDKSGLPNDRFSAERPEGSISTLTIQRTEQRDSAMYRCASRPAGGSNTGELFFGEGSRLTVL.

This clonotype was detected a few times. The rearrangement links TRBV20-1 to TRBJ1-1; no clear D. V was cut by 0 bases and J by 5 bases, with 7 bases left in between. Germline assignment: CDR1 DFQATT and CDR2 SNEGSKA (reference sequence). This CDR3 is built from 12 residues. The CDR3 sequence: CSARDPETEAFF. The DNA of the CDR3 is TGCAGTGCTAGAGATCCGGAGACTGAAGCTTTCTTT.

This chain connects TRBV19 to TRBJ2-6; 10 bases match TRBD2. In germline, CDR1 is LNHDA, CDR2 SQIVND (reference sequence). The CDR3 totals 19 residues. V gave up 3 bases and J gave up 0 bases; unmatched junction bases: 8. Here the CDR3 reads CASSMGATSGTSGANVLTF. CDR3 sequence (DNA): TGTGCCAGTAGTATGGGGGCAACTAGCGGGACCTCTGGGGCCAACGTCCTGACTTTC. Full variable domain (outside the CDR3, taken from reference TRBV19 and TRBJ2-6): DGGITQSPKYLFRKEGQNVTLSCEQNLNHDAMYWYRQDPGQGLRLIYYSQIVNDFQKGDIAEGYSVSREKKESFPLTVTSAQKNPTAFYLCASSMGATSGTSGANVLTFGAGSRLTVL.

This clonotype was counted many times. V is TRBV5-4 and J is TRBJ2-5; no firm D call. The V gene's germline CDR1 is SGHNT and CDR2 YYREEE (reference sequence). The ends were cut back, 3 bases at V and 4 bases at J, with 7 bases in the middle. CDR3 length: 12 amino acids. The CDR3 DNA reads as TGTGCCAGCAGCTCCGTAGGAGAGACCCAGTACTTC. Its translation is CASSSVGETQYF.